The 23 T cell receptor beta chains presented below share a single source sample, sequenced in a study of blood T cell repertoires in COVID-19. Data came from immunoSEQ multiplex PCR; TCRdb stores just in-frame clones and leaves some out. The sample has around 63,000 clones, more than 60% seen once; the top ten hold 18%. Sequencing input: peripheral blood. These TCRs come from a woman in her 50s with active or convalescent COVID-19.

This chain links TRBV3-1 (or the pseudogene TRBV3-2) with TRBJ2-5; 7 bases are shared with TRBD2. Germline CDR1 is LGHDT and CDR2 is YNNKEL (reference sequence). Unmatched junction bases numbered 10, after V lost 1 base and J lost 5 bases. This CDR3 has 16 amino acids. CDR3 bases: TGTGCCAGCAGCCAAGGTGGCGCCGGGGGGTACGAGACCCAGTACTTC. Translation gives CASSQGGAGGYETQYF.

This clone has just a few counts. The V call is TRBV30, the J call TRBJ1-4, with no clear D. V was clipped by 0 bases and J by 8 bases, with 7 bases between them. The CDR3 sequence is 12 residues long. CDR1 is GTSNPN and CDR2 is SVGIG in the germline V gene (reference sequence). The CDR3 nucleotides read TGTGCCTGGAGTGTACTCAAAGAAAAACTGTTTTTT. Translating gives CAWSVLKEKLFF.

V gene TRBV7-9 combines with J gene TRBJ2-3, with TRBD1 matching over 9 bases. The germline V gene has CDR1 SEHNR and CDR2 FQNEAQ (reference sequence). The CDR3 has 16 residues. V gave up 6 bases and J gave up 2 bases; unmatched junction bases: 9. CDR3 bases: TGTGCCAGCAGTTCAAACAGGGGGCTAACCACAGATACGCAGTATTTT. Its translation is CASSSNRGLTTDTQYF.

The chain combines TRBV28 with TRBJ2-1; maybe TRBD1 (6 bases). The CDR3 covers 15 residues. The V end lost 5 bases, the J end lost 0 bases, and 11 bases lay between the germline ends. CDR1 is MDHEN, CDR2 SYDVKM, per germline. The CDR3 DNA reads TGTGCCAGCAGTCCCGGGACAAGCTCCTACAATGAGCAGTTCTTC. Protein product: CASSPGTSSYNEQFF.

The rearrangement joins TRBV19 to TRBJ2-1; TRBD2 matches 14 bases. The V gene end was trimmed by 1 base and the J gene end by 0 bases; junction bases not matched to a gene: 8. Germline V gives CDR1 LNHDA, CDR2 SQIVND (reference sequence). This CDR3 is 20 amino acids long. The CDR3 coding sequence is TGTGCCAGTAGTATAGTTCCCGGGACTAGCGGGAGATTCTCCTACAATGAGCAGTTCTTC. It is translated as CASSIVPGTSGRFSYNEQFF. Supplemented by reference TRBV19 and TRBJ2-1, the full variable domain reads DGGITQSPKYLFRKEGQNVTLSCEQNLNHDAMYWYRQDPGQGLRLIYYSQIVNDFQKGDIAEGYSVSREKKESFPLTVTSAQKNPTAFYLCASSIVPGTSGRFSYNEQFFGPGTRLTVL.

The rearrangement uses TRBV11-2 and TRBJ1-6; tentatively, D is TRBD1 (6 bases). Germline V gene lookup returns CDR1 SGHAT and CDR2 FQNNGV. CDR3 length: 15 residues. V gave up 5 bases and J gave up 8 bases, with 16 bases separating them. CDR3 sequence: CASSLQGENYSPLHF. The CDR3 DNA follows: TGTGCCAGCAGCCTACAGGGTGAAAACTATTCACCCCTCCACTTT.

The rearrangement uses TRBV7-9 and TRBJ2-1; D possibly corresponds to TRBD2 (5 bases). V gave up 6 bases and J gave up 12 bases, with 15 bases separating them. Germline assignment: CDR1 SEHNR and CDR2 FQNEAQ (reference sequence). This CDR3 is built from 12 residues. The CDR3 DNA sequence: TGTGCCAGCAGTTTTGACTCCGGGGTGCAGTTCTTC. This translates into CASSFDSGVQFF.

The chain carries TRBV3-1 (or the pseudogene TRBV3-2) and TRBJ2-5, with TRBD1 matching over 7 bases. Germline-derived CDR1 and CDR2 are LGHDT and YNNKEL (reference sequence). This CDR3 has 14 residues. The ends lost 1 base at V and 5 bases at J; junction bases unmatched: 4. CDR3 in DNA: TGTGCCAGCAGCCAAGGCAGGGGGTTGGAGACCCAGTACTTC. This sequence encodes CASSQGRGLETQYF.

The rearrangement links TRBV6-2 or TRBV6-3 to TRBJ2-7; 12 bases align to TRBD2. Germline V gene sequence: CDR1 MNHEY, CDR2 SVGEGT. Trimming took 2 bases from V and 2 from J; bases not matched to a gene: 10. CDR3 length equals 18 residues. CDR3 nucleotides: TGTGCCAGCAGTTACACCCTAGCGGGAGGGCCACGAGCCTACGAGCAGTACTTC. It specifies CASSYTLAGGPRAYEQYF.

This clone was found a few times. V gene TRBV28 combines with J gene TRBJ2-6; D ambiguous. Trimming stripped 6 bases from V and 0 bases from J, with 9 bases between. Germline lookup yields CDR1 MDHEN and CDR2 SYDVKM. The CDR3 length is 15 residues. CDR3 in DNA: TGTGCCAGCAGCCTTTTTTCCTCTGGGGCCAACGTCCTGACTTTC. This encodes CASSLFSSGANVLTF.

The chain has TRBV7-9 and TRBJ2-2; TRBD2 matches 9 bases. The trim removed 4 bases at V and 4 bases at J, leaving 7 bases unmatched. Germline CDR1 is SEHNR and CDR2 is FQNEAQ (reference sequence). The CDR3 is 16 residues long. The CDR3 here is CASSSLAGRGTGELFF. The CDR3 DNA follows: TGTGCCAGCAGCTCACTAGCGGGCAGGGGCACCGGGGAGCTGTTTTTT. The variable domain in full, completed from reference TRBV7-9 and TRBJ2-2, reads DTGVSQNPRHKITKRGQNVTFRCDPISEHNRLYWYRQTLGQGPEFLTYFQNEAQLEKSRLLSDRFSAERPKGSFSTLEIQRTEQGDSAMYLCASSSLAGRGTGELFFGEGSRLTVL.

This clone was found many times. The chain couples TRBV7-9 to TRBJ1-1; D ambiguous. The V gene's germline CDR1 is SEHNR and CDR2 FQNEAQ (reference sequence). CDR3 length: 16 amino acids. V was pared by 4 bases and J by 7 bases, with 22 bases between. This CDR3 reads CASSSNRGGLGDEAFF. The DNA for the CDR3 is TGTGCCAGCAGCTCGAACCGAGGAGGGCTCGGCGATGAAGCTTTCTTT.

V usage is TRBV4-1 and J usage is TRBJ2-2; D is possibly TRBD2 (5 bases). Per the germline V gene, CDR1 is MGHRA and CDR2 is YSYEKL. The CDR3 is 16 residues long. V lost 3 bases to trimming and J lost 4 bases, with 15 bases between them. CDR3 residues: CASSQAPSLSTGELFF. DNA for the CDR3: TGCGCCAGCAGCCAGGCTCCTAGCCTGAGCACCGGGGAGCTGTTTTTT.

Written as DNA, the CDR3 is TGTGCCAGCAGCTTAGAGCCCCGGGATGAGCAGTTCTTC. Protein sequence: CASSLEPRDEQFF. This chain connects TRBV11-2 to TRBJ2-1; D gene ambiguous. The CDR3 loop spans 13 amino acids. CDR1 is SGHAT, CDR2 FQNNGV, per germline. Trimming pared 0 bases from V and 8 bases from J, leaving 8 bases between.

This clone was seen once. The chain employs TRBV9 and TRBJ1-2; 10 bases agree with TRBD1. V gave up 4 bases and J gave up 7 bases; unmatched junction bases: 7. CDR1 and CDR2 (germline): SGDLS, YYNGEE. The CDR3 spans 14 residues. The CDR3 DNA reads as TGTGCCAGCAGCCCTCGGACAGGGGGAAGTGGCTACACCTTC. Protein sequence: CASSPRTGGSGYTF.

V is TRBV19 and J is TRBJ1-4; TRBD1 is a possible D gene (6 bases). Looked up from germline, CDR1 is LNHDA and CDR2 is SQIVND (reference sequence). This CDR3 is 15 amino acids long. V was pared by 6 bases and J by 5 bases, with 16 bases between. The CDR3 here is CASSPPTGQNEKLFF. CDR3 DNA: TGTGCCAGTAGCCCCCCGACAGGCCAGAATGAAAAACTGTTTTTT.

This clone was counted a few times. The rearrangement uses TRBV15 and TRBJ2-3, with 7 bases matching TRBD2. Germline CDR1 and CDR2: LNHNV and YYDKDF (reference sequence). CDR3 size: 17 residues. V trimming: 1 base; J trimming: 0 bases; junction bases outside the gene matches: 7. CDR3 in amino acids: CATSRGASGVSTDTQYF. CDR3 bases: TGTGCCACCAGCAGAGGGGCAAGCGGGGTGAGCACAGATACGCAGTATTTT.

The chain joins TRBV4-1 to TRBJ1-4; D is uncertain. In germline, CDR1 is MGHRA, CDR2 YSYEKL. V was cut by 1 base and J by 3 bases, with 15 bases left in between. The length of the CDR3 is 17 residues. The CDR3 coding sequence is TGCGCCAGCAGCCAAGGGGCTGGAGGTTTTGCTAATGAAAAACTGTTTTTT. Its translation: CASSQGAGGFANEKLFF.

This chain joins TRBV5-1 and TRBJ1-2; D possibly corresponds to TRBD1 (6 bases). The length of the CDR3 is 16 residues. The V gene's germline CDR1 is SGHRS and CDR2 YFSETQ. Trimming pared 1 base from V and 8 bases from J, leaving 21 bases between. CDR3 in DNA: TGCGCCAGCAGCTTGACAGGGAAGAGTATTGCAACCGGCTACACCTTC. Its protein is CASSLTGKSIATGYTF.

The rearrangement links TRBV28 to TRBJ2-2; TRBD1 matches 9 bases. From germline, CDR1 is MDHEN and CDR2 SYDVKM. The junction had 6 bases not matched to a gene; V was cut back by 5 bases and J by 5 bases. The length of the CDR3 is 15 residues. The CDR3 sequence: CASSIYRGHTGELFF. CDR3 nucleotide sequence: TGTGCCAGCAGTATTTACAGGGGGCATACCGGGGAGCTGTTTTTT. The full variable domain, rest sourced from reference TRBV28 and TRBJ2-2, is DVKVTQSSRYLVKRTGEKVFLECVQDMDHENMFWYRQDPGLGLRLIYFSYDVKMKEKGDIPEGYSVSREKKERFSLILESASTNQTSMYLCASSIYRGHTGELFFGEGSRLTVL.

The chain recombines TRBV2 with TRBJ2-2; TRBD2 matches 12 bases. CDR3 length: 17 residues. Germline CDR1 and CDR2: SNHLY and FYNNEI. The J segment lost 3 bases and the V segment lost 8 bases, leaving 10 bases of the junction unmatched. The CDR3 sequence is CASWGSLAGGYTGELFF. CDR3 bases: TGTGCCAGCTGGGGTTCACTAGCGGGAGGTTACACCGGGGAGCTGTTTTTT.

J is TRBJ2-5 and V is TRBV2; 7 bases agree with TRBD2. Germline V gene lookup returns CDR1 SNHLY and CDR2 FYNNEI. The CDR3 totals 13 residues. The junction had 3 bases not matched to a gene; V was cut back by 4 bases and J by 4 bases. This CDR3 is CASSGGLGETQYF. CDR3 coding DNA: TGTGCCAGCAGTGGAGGACTAGGAGAGACCCAGTACTTC.

The V call is TRBV28, the J call TRBJ2-7; D not resolved. This CDR3 is built from 13 residues. Trimming stripped 5 bases from V and 4 bases from J, with 12 bases between. Germline CDR1 reads MDHEN; CDR2 reads SYDVKM. CDR3: CASSPPPGYEQYF. As DNA, the CDR3 is TGTGCCAGCAGTCCTCCCCCGGGTTACGAGCAGTACTTC.